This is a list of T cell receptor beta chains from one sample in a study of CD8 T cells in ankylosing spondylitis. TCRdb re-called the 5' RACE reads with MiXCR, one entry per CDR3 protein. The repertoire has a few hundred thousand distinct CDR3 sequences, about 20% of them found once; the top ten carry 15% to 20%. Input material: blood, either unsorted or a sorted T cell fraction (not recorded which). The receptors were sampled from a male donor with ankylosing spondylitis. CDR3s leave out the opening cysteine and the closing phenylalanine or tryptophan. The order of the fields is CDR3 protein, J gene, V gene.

CDR3: ASRLRGTDTQY
J: TRBJ2-3
V: TRBV6-6

CDR3: ASSSLNSYNEQF
J: TRBJ2-1
V: TRBV12-3/TRBV12-4

CDR3: CANSDRREYSNQPQH
J: TRBJ1-5
V: TRBV20-1

CDR3: ASSRGGTYNEQF
J: TRBJ2-1
V: TRBV27

CDR3: ASSLVATMVGEQF
J: TRBJ2-1
V: TRBV7-2

CDR3: ATSRDYYTGELF
J: TRBJ2-2
V: TRBV15

CDR3: ASSPGPGQGSWGTQY
J: TRBJ2-5
V: TRBV18

CDR3: ASSLRAGGADTQY
J: TRBJ2-3
V: TRBV27

CDR3: ASSHYRDHNEQF
J: TRBJ2-1
V: TRBV4-2

CDR3: ASSFRDRGNIQY
J: TRBJ2-4
V: TRBV5-1

CDR3: ASRRGGHTDTQY
J: TRBJ2-3
V: TRBV28

CDR3: SARRSIAGNTIY
J: TRBJ1-3
V: TRBV20-1

CDR3: ASSQDLGLAGFSYEQY
J: TRBJ2-7
V: TRBV4-2

CDR3: ASRSYSGTRDYYEQY
J: TRBJ2-7
V: TRBV7-9

CDR3: ASSLTGRVGEAF
J: TRBJ1-1
V: TRBV5-1

CDR3: ASSSNPGTLYGYT
J: TRBJ1-2
V: TRBV5-1

CDR3: SVAPGYNEQF
J: TRBJ2-1
V: TRBV29-1

CDR3: ASSPNRINQPQH
J: TRBJ1-5
V: TRBV7-2

CDR3: ASSLGPRIANTGELF
J: TRBJ2-2
V: TRBV7-9

CDR3: SARDARTGEGQPQH
J: TRBJ1-5
V: TRBV20-1

CDR3: ASSQGQGVTEAF
J: TRBJ1-1
V: TRBV3-1

CDR3: SAWTANSGNTIY
J: TRBJ1-3
V: TRBV20-1

CDR3: ASSYSGHNQETQY
J: TRBJ2-5
V: TRBV6-2/TRBV6-3

CDR3: SARANPGQGSYNEQF
J: TRBJ2-1
V: TRBV20-1

CDR3: ASSRAGSEQY
J: TRBJ2-7
V: TRBV5-1

CDR3: ASSLPASGRAETQY
J: TRBJ2-5
V: TRBV7-9

CDR3: ASSTGLRPLGNEQF
J: TRBJ2-1
V: TRBV5-5

CDR3: ASSVRAGELF
J: TRBJ2-2
V: TRBV9

CDR3: ASSPRLAGGEQF
J: TRBJ2-1
V: TRBV18

CDR3: ASSEQPGRGYEQY
J: TRBJ2-7
V: TRBV9

CDR3: ASSQSGGNNSPLH
J: TRBJ1-6
V: TRBV4-3

CDR3: SAQGWETQY
J: TRBJ2-5
V: TRBV29-1

CDR3: SASSQPKGSPLH
J: TRBJ1-6
V: TRBV20-1

CDR3: ASSSNRWGLNTEAF
J: TRBJ1-1
V: TRBV6-5

CDR3: ASSFGGTGLAGNNEQF
J: TRBJ2-1
V: TRBV11-2

CDR3: ASSYDGVYNEQF
J: TRBJ2-1
V: TRBV6-5

CDR3: ASSYRGWNEQF
J: TRBJ2-1
V: TRBV3-1

CDR3: ASSMYSGRDTQY
J: TRBJ2-3
V: TRBV28

CDR3: SARVALGTGELF
J: TRBJ2-2
V: TRBV20-1

CDR3: SVEVWDNEQF
J: TRBJ2-1
V: TRBV29-1

CDR3: AWARSFSGNTIY
J: TRBJ1-3
V: TRBV30

CDR3: ASSYRQGGMNTEAF
J: TRBJ1-1
V: TRBV6-5

CDR3: SAQEDTASYGYT
J: TRBJ1-2
V: TRBV20-1

CDR3: AISEREAYEQY
J: TRBJ2-7
V: TRBV10-3

CDR3: SVARTGGESPEQY
J: TRBJ2-7
V: TRBV29-1

CDR3: ASEGLSNEQF
J: TRBJ2-1
V: TRBV14

CDR3: ASSFSTGGGETQY
J: TRBJ2-5
V: TRBV27

CDR3: ASSPGEETQY
J: TRBJ2-5
V: TRBV18

CDR3: ASSQDDRGLAEYNEQF
J: TRBJ2-1
V: TRBV3-1

CDR3: SVGPYNEQF
J: TRBJ2-1
V: TRBV29-1

CDR3: ASSLAASPNEQF
J: TRBJ2-1
V: TRBV5-1

CDR3: ASSFHDSYEQY
J: TRBJ2-7
V: TRBV12-3/TRBV12-4

CDR3: ASGAGASSSYNSPLH
J: TRBJ1-6
V: TRBV6-1

CDR3: ALSRDYQETQY
J: TRBJ2-5
V: TRBV30

CDR3: ASRPRDSLNQPQH
J: TRBJ1-5
V: TRBV5-6

CDR3: ASSLHGRGWEQF
J: TRBJ2-1
V: TRBV7-6